The rows below give T cell receptor beta chains drawn from one sample of a study of cytotoxic CD8 clonotypes in ibrutinib-treated CLL. TCRdb's copy holds only in-frame clones and misses some; the assay was immunoSEQ multiplex PCR. The sample lists about 160,000 clones; 81% were seen once. The sequences come from PBMCs, collected after 12 months of ibrutinib treatment. These receptor sequences come from a human donor with chronic lymphocytic leukemia. Both conserved end residues are part of each CDR3. The D gene is left open where the match is weak. Clone size appears in some rows only: once, few, many, or a class for an expanded clone.

>NA|TRBV7-6|TRBJ1-1|NA
TGTGCCAGCAGTTGGGGCAGGGGCTTCACTGAAGCTTTCTTT
CASSWGRGFTEAFF
>NA|TRBV7-9|TRBJ1-1|NA
TGTGCCAGCAGCTTAGGTAACACCCCTGAAGCTTTCTTT
CASSLGNTPEAFF
>once|TRBV29-1|TRBJ2-7|TRBD2
TGCAGCGTTGAAGATCCGGCGGGAGGCCCCTCCGAGCAGTACTTC
CSVEDPAGGPSEQYF
>NA|TRBV28|TRBJ2-3|TRBD2
TGTGCCAGCACGAGCGGGGGGGCCGGTGATACGCAGTATTTT
CASTSGGAGDTQYF
>NA|TRBV7-2|TRBJ2-7|NA
TGTGCCAGCAGCTTCCCGCGGAACGAGCAGTACTTC
CASSFPRNEQYF
>few|TRBV6-4|TRBJ1-5|TRBD1
TGTGCCAGCAGCCAGACAGGGCAAGGGCCCCAGCATTTT
CASSQTGQGPQHF
>NA|TRBV7-8|TRBJ2-2|NA
TGTGCCAGCAGCTTAGAGACTCTATACACCGGGGAGCTGTTTTTT
CASSLETLYTGELFF
>NA|TRBV4-1|TRBJ2-7|TRBD2
TGCGCCAGCAGCCAAGCAAAGGCGGGGGGCTCTTACGAGCAGTACTTC
CASSQAKAGGSYEQYF
>NA|TRBV4-3|TRBJ2-3|NA
TGCGCCAGCAGCCAGACGGTGACAGATACGCAGTATTTT
CASSQTVTDTQYF
>NA|TRBV7-9|TRBJ2-1|NA
TGTGCCAGCTCACTCCAGGGGAAGCAGTTCTTC
CASSLQGKQFF
>NA|TRBV7-2|TRBJ1-2|NA
TGTGCCAGCAGCCTCCTGCGAGGGAGAAATGGCTACACCTTC
CASSLLRGRNGYTF
>NA|TRBV9|TRBJ1-4|NA
TGTGCCAGCAGCGTAGCCCCAAGTTATGGGGTGGGTGAAAAACTGTTTTTT
CASSVAPSYGVGEKLFF
>NA|TRBV28|TRBJ2-2|NA
TGTGCCAGCATAACAGCGGAGTGGAACACCGGGGAGCTGTTTTTT
CASITAEWNTGELFF
>NA|TRBV5-5|TRBJ2-4|TRBD1
TGTGCCAGCAGCTTGGCAGAGGGGGCCCCAAACATTCAGTACTTC
CASSLAEGAPNIQYF
>NA|TRBV11-1|TRBJ2-2|TRBD1
TGTGCCAGCAGCTTAAATCCTAGGACAGGGGCGGGGGAGCTGTTTTTT
CASSLNPRTGAGELFF
>NA|TRBV4-2|TRBJ1-5|NA
TGTGCCAGCTCTCCTCGTGTTCCGACCTCTTCGAATAGCAATCAGCCCCAGCATTTT
CASSPRVPTSSNSNQPQHF
>NA|TRBV5-1|TRBJ2-5|TRBD1
TGCGCCAGCAGCTCCGGGGACAGTCGGAGGGAGACCCAGTACTTC
CASSSGDSRRETQYF
>NA|TRBV4-2|TRBJ2-7|NA
TGTGCCAGCAGCCTTGGGTTCAGTGTGGAGGGGGGCAAGTCCTACGAGCAGTACTTC
CASSLGFSVEGGKSYEQYF
>NA|TRBV7-2|TRBJ2-2|NA
TGTGCCAGCAGCTTAGTTTTTTCAGGACCCGGGGAGCTGTTTTTT
CASSLVFSGPGELFF
>few|TRBV5-8|TRBJ2-5|TRBD1
TGTGCCAGCAGCAACGGTAGGACAGGGGTGCGAGAGACCCAGTACTTC
CASSNGRTGVRETQYF
>NA|TRBV5-5|TRBJ1-5|NA
TGTGCCAGCAGCTCGGACCTTAATCAGCCCCAGCATTTT
CASSSDLNQPQHF
>NA|TRBV28|TRBJ2-6|NA
TGTGCCAGCAGCCCCACCTCGGCTGGGGCCAACGTCCTGACTTTC
CASSPTSAGANVLTF
>NA|TRBV4-1|TRBJ2-3|NA
TGCGCCAGCAGCCAAGATCAGGGGGGGGCGGGGCCAGATACGCAGTATTTT
CASSQDQGGAGPDTQYF
>NA|TRBV5-4|TRBJ1-2|TRBD1
TGTGCCAGCAGCTTGGATCAGGGGGGTCTCTATGGCTACACCTTC
CASSLDQGGLYGYTF
>NA|TRBV5-5|TRBJ1-6|NA
TGCGCCAGCAGCCAAGTTGGCCGGGGGTCCCTCCACTTT
CASSQVGRGSLHF
>NA|TRBV5-4|TRBJ1-3|NA
TGTGCCAGCAGCCCTTCCAGGGGTTCAGGAAACACCATATATTTT
CASSPSRGSGNTIYF
>NA|TRBV7-8|TRBJ1-6|TRBD1
TGTGCCAGCAGCTTGGGACTCGGGACAGTAGGCCGATCACCCCTCCACTTT
CASSLGLGTVGRSPLHF
>NA|TRBV5-1|TRBJ2-5|NA
TGCGCCAGCAGCTTGGCAGTGAGTGGGGGGGCCTGGGAGACCCAGTACTTC
CASSLAVSGGAWETQYF
>NA|TRBV7-2|TRBJ2-1|NA
TGTGCCAGCAGCTTAGTTGGGGGTGTCAATGAGCAGTTCTTC
CASSLVGGVNEQFF
>NA|TRBV28|TRBJ1-3|NA
TGTGCCAGCAGTTTCGGAGGGCGACTGGGCTTCTCTGGAAACACCATATATTTT
CASSFGGRLGFSGNTIYF